This TCR beta chain was identified during a study of metastatic and nonmetastatic thyroid tumors. Germline assignment: CDR1 MNHEY and CDR2 SVGEGT. CDR3 length: 16 residues. V dropped 3 bases and J dropped 5 bases, with 20 bases sitting between them. With MiXCR, TCRdb called clones anew from the PCR reads. Of approximately 10,000 clones listed, roughly 36% are singletons. All patients were untreated before thyroid surgery. Findings and limits, study-wide: In blood and tumor, TCR beta diversity was reportedly significantly higher in malignant thyroid tumors than in benign nodules.

This clone is labeled as large. Its antigen is unknown. This chain uses TRBV6-2 or TRBV6-3 with TRBJ2-7; D is unclear. The source is a female donor with papillary thyroid cancer or a benign thyroid nodule (not recorded which). Some clones in this sample may be carry-over from other donors' samples. Sequenced sample: tumor tissue. CDR3 residues: CASSYSPTVGSHEQYF. The CDR3 DNA reads as TGTGCCAGCAGTTATTCCCCCACGGTTGGGTCCCACGAGCAGTACTTC.